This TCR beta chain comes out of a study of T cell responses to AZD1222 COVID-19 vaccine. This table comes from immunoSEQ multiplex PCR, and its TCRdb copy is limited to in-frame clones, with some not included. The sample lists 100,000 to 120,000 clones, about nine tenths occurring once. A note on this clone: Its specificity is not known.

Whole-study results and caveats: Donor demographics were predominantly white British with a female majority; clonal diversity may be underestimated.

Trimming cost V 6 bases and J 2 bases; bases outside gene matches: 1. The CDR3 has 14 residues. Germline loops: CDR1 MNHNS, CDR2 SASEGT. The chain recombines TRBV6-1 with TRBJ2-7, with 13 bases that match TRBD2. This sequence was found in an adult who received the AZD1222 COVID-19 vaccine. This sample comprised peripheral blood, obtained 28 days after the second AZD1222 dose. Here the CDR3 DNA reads TGTGCCAGCAGCACTAGCGGGGGGGCCTACGAGCAGTACTTC. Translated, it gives CASSTSGGAYEQYF.